Below are 18 T cell receptor beta chains sequenced from a single sample in a study of blood T cell repertoires in COVID-19. The table came from immunoSEQ multiplex PCR; TCRdb's copy has only in-frame clones and leaves some out. The table records roughly 240,000 clones, approximately 90% of them present only once. The sample consisted of peripheral blood. Receptors were obtained from a man aged 18 to 29 with active or convalescent COVID-19.

The chain carries TRBV4-1 and TRBJ2-6; D unclear. CDR3 length equals 15 residues. CDR1 MGHRA and CDR2 YSYEKL come from the germline V gene. V was pared by 1 base and J by 1 base, with 5 bases between. Written as DNA, the CDR3 is TGCGCCAGCAGCCAAGGCGCGTCTGGGGCCAACGTCCTGACTTTC. Protein: CASSQGASGANVLTF.

The rearrangement joins TRBV9 to TRBJ1-1; D not certain. V shed 2 bases and J shed 1 base, with 15 bases lying between them. The CDR3 has 16 residues. Germline V gives CDR1 SGDLS, CDR2 YYNGEE. CDR3: CASSVLTRGRNTEAFF. Written as DNA, the CDR3 is TGTGCCAGCAGCGTTCTGACAAGAGGGCGGAACACTGAAGCTTTCTTT.

The rearrangement links TRBV27 to TRBJ1-4; 8 bases align to TRBD1. Germline CDR1 MNHEY, CDR2 SMNVEV (reference sequence). V gave up 6 bases and J gave up 13 bases; unmatched junction bases: 13. The CDR3 is 14 amino acids. The CDR3: CASSPGGVPLALFF. Here the CDR3 DNA reads TGTGCCAGCAGCCCAGGGGGCGTCCCCCTGGCACTGTTTTTT. Supplemented by reference TRBV27 and TRBJ1-4, the full variable domain reads EAQVTQNPRYLITVTGKKLTVTCSQNMNHEYMSWYRQDPGLGLRQIYYSMNVEVTDKGDVPEGYKVSRKEKRNFPLILESPSPNQTSLYFCASSPGGVPLALFFGSGTQLSVL.

The chain joins TRBV4-2 to TRBJ2-5; 12 bases match TRBD2. The CDR3 loop spans 17 amino acids. CDR1 is LGHNA and CDR2 is YNFKEQ in the germline V gene. J lost 2 bases, V lost 4 bases, and 8 bases had no gene match. CDR3 residues: CASSRSASGGGQETQYF. CDR3 DNA sequence: TGTGCCAGCAGCCGATCCGCTAGCGGGGGGGGGCAAGAGACCCAGTACTTC.

This chain links TRBV10-2 with TRBJ1-1, with 7 bases that match TRBD1. Germline loops: CDR1 WSHSY, CDR2 SAAADI. The CDR3 spans 14 residues. V trimming: 2 bases; J trimming: 10 bases; junction bases outside the gene matches: 10. The CDR3 DNA sequence: TGCGCCAGCAGTGAGAATACAGGGGTAATCGGAGCTTTCTTT. Amino acid sequence: CASSENTGVIGAFF.

The rearrangement uses TRBV2 and TRBJ2-5; 7 bases agree with TRBD2. Trimming took 5 bases from V and 5 from J; bases not matched to a gene: 5. The CDR3 runs 13 residues. Germline V CDR1 and CDR2: SNHLY, FYNNEI. Written as DNA, the CDR3 is TGTGCCAGCAGTAACAGGCGGGGGGAGACCCAGTACTTC. It codes for CASSNRRGETQYF.

The chain combines TRBV4-1 with TRBJ2-1; D might be TRBD2 (5 bases). The ends were cut back, 3 bases at V and 2 bases at J, with 14 bases in the middle. The CDR3 runs to 16 residues. The germline gives CDR1 MGHRA, CDR2 YSYEKL. The CDR3 protein is CASSQRAVGTYNEQFF. In nucleotides, the CDR3 is TGCGCCAGCAGCCAGAGGGCCGTTGGTACCTACAATGAGCAGTTCTTC.

CDR3 in amino acids: CATNVGGRTDTQYF. The CDR3 DNA reads TGTGCCACCAATGTGGGGGGTCGCACAGATACGCAGTATTTT. The chain has TRBV6-6 and TRBJ2-3, with D tentatively TRBD2 (6 bases). CDR1 and CDR2 from the germline V gene are MNHNY and SVGAGI (reference sequence). CDR3 size: 14 residues. Trimming took 10 bases from V and 1 from J, leaving 15 bases between them.

The CDR3: CASSHGGGYTF. In DNA, the CDR3 is TGTGCCAGCAGCCACGGGGGGGGCTACACCTTC. This chain uses TRBV7-9 with TRBJ1-2; D is perhaps TRBD1 (5 bases). From germline, CDR1 is SEHNR and CDR2 FQNEAQ (reference sequence). The length of the CDR3 is 11 residues. Trimming took off 5 bases at V and 8 bases at J, with 9 bases between the two ends.

The chain combines TRBV7-3 with TRBJ2-2, with D perhaps TRBD1 (5 bases). The CDR3 extends over 16 amino acids. Trimming stripped 3 bases from V and 4 bases from J, with 15 bases between. Germline CDR1 and CDR2: SGHTA and FQGTGA. The CDR3 region is CASSFSPQGPTGELFF. In nucleotides, the CDR3 is TGTGCCAGCAGCTTTTCCCCCCAGGGCCCCACCGGGGAGCTGTTTTTT.

The CDR3, as DNA: TGTGCCAGCAGCTTGGTACTAGCGGGAGCTGTCGGCTATGAGCAGTTCTTC. It encodes CASSLVLAGAVGYEQFF. The chain combines TRBV5-4 with TRBJ2-1, with 11 bases aligning to TRBD2. Germline values: CDR1 SGHNT, CDR2 YYREEE (reference sequence). CDR3 length: 17 amino acids. With 0 bases clipped from V and 8 bases from J, the junction kept 10 bases outside the gene matches. The variable domain in full, with the rest retrieved from reference TRBV5-4 and TRBJ2-1, is ETGVTQSPTHLIKTRGQQVTLRCSSQSGHNTVSWYQQALGQGPQFIFQYYREEENGRGNFPPRFSGLQFPNYSSELNVNALELDDSALYLCASSLVLAGAVGYEQFFGPGTRLTVL.

This clone was detected once. The chain has TRBV7-2 and TRBJ2-3; 7 nucleotides line up with TRBD1. The CDR3 is 15 residues long. V lost 5 bases to trimming and J lost 1 base; unmatched junction nucleotides: 6. Germline-derived CDR1 and CDR2 are SGHTA and FQGNSA. The CDR3 nucleotides read TGTGCCAGCAGCGAACAGGGGCGGGGCACAGATACGCAGTATTTT. It is translated as CASSEQGRGTDTQYF.

This clone was observed many times. The genes are TRBV7-6 and TRBJ2-3; D ambiguous. With 1 base removed from V and 2 bases from J, the gap between germline ends came to 10 bases. The CDR3 length is 15 residues. Germline V gene sequence: CDR1 SGHVS, CDR2 FNYEAQ. The CDR3 is CASSLDVGFTDTQYF. The CDR3 coding sequence is TGTGCCAGCAGCTTAGATGTGGGCTTCACAGATACGCAGTATTTT.

The genes are TRBV6-5 and TRBJ2-5; 7 bases map to TRBD2. The CDR3 is 15 residues long. V shed 6 bases and J 2 bases; nucleotides not matched to a gene: 9. Germline assignment: CDR1 MNHEY and CDR2 SVGAGI. For the CDR3, the DNA is TGTGCCAGCAGCCCAGGTTGGGGGGGGCAAGAGACCCAGTACTTC. Translated: CASSPGWGGQETQYF.

The chain uses TRBV10-2 and TRBJ1-3; D not certain. V was pared by 3 bases and J by 0 bases, with 9 bases between. The length of the CDR3 is 15 residues. Germline-derived CDR1 and CDR2 are WSHSY and SAAADI. Written as DNA, the CDR3 is TGCGCCAGCAGTGAAACGGGTTACTCTGGAAACACCATATATTTT. Residues: CASSETGYSGNTIYF.

As DNA, the CDR3 is TGTGCAAGTCGCTTAGCGGAGGGTCCCCCGCGGGGAAACACCATATATTTT. It yields the protein CASRLAEGPPRGNTIYF. V is TRBV12-2 and J is TRBJ1-3. TRBV12-2 is labeled a pseudogene. The length of the CDR3 is 17 residues.

The chain couples TRBV6-5 to TRBJ2-7, with 8 bases identical to TRBD2. CDR3 size: 14 residues. The ends lost 8 bases at V and 2 bases at J; junction bases unmatched: 8. Germline loops: CDR1 MNHEY, CDR2 SVGAGI. The CDR3 is CASSPRGEPYEQYF. Here the CDR3 DNA reads TGTGCCAGCTCACCGCGGGGGGAACCCTACGAGCAGTACTTC.

Concerning this clone: This sample includes further DNA sequences coding for the same CDR3. The chain couples TRBV5-1 to TRBJ1-2; 10 positions agree with TRBD1. The germline CDR1 and CDR2 sequences are SGHRS and YFSETQ. J was trimmed by 2 bases and V by 4 bases; bases with no gene match: 5. The CDR3 contains 15 residues. The CDR3 region has the DNA TGCGCCAGCAGCCGGACAGGGGGGCTAAACTATGGCTACACCTTC. Translated, it gives CASSRTGGLNYGYTF.